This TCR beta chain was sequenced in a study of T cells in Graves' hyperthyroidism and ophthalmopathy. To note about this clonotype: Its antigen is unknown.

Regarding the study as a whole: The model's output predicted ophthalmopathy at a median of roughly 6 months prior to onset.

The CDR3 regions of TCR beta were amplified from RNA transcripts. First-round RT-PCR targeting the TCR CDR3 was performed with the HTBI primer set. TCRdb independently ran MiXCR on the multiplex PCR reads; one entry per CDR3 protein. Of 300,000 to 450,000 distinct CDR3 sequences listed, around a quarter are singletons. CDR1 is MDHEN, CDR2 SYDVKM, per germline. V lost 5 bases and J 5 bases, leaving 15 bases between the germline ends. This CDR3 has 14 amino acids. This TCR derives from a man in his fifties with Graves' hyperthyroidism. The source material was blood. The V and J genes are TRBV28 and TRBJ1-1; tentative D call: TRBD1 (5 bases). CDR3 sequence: CASSPSGGRTEAFF. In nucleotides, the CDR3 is TGTGCCAGCAGTCCCTCGGGGGGACGAACTGAAGCTTTCTTT.